The rows below give T cell receptor beta chains drawn from one sample of a study of blood T cells in healthy people across ages. TCRdb re-analysed the 5' RACE reads in MiXCR, keeping a single row per CDR3 protein. The top ten hold about 3% of the sample, which has 600,000 to 900,000 distinct CDR3 sequences, roughly 24% seen once. The data also belong to a second study, concerning T cells of mothers and their children.

The sequencing input was blood. Every receptor here comes from a boy younger than 18 in good health. CDR3s include the opening cysteine and the closing phenylalanine or tryptophan. D genes are given only for firm matches. The size of a clone is reported for some rows only, either as once, few or many, or as a class for expanded clones.

J gene | D gene | V gene | clone size | CDR3 DNA | CDR3 protein
TRBJ2-5 | NA | TRBV15 | NA | TGTGCCACCAGCAGAGCCCAACAGCGGCAGTACTTC | CATSRAQQRQYF
TRBJ2-5 | NA | TRBV7-3 | NA | TGTGCCAGCAGCCTTATGGGGGGTTTGGAGACCCAGTACTTC | CASSLMGGLETQYF
TRBJ2-7 | NA | TRBV27 | few | TGTGCCAGCAGTCCTGCAAGGACCTACGAGCAGTACTTC | CASSPARTYEQYF
TRBJ2-5 | TRBD1 | TRBV2 | NA | TGTGCCAGCAGTGAGGACAGGCCAACGGGAACCCAGTACTTC | CASSEDRPTGTQYF
TRBJ1-1 | NA | TRBV5-1 | few | TGCGCCAGCAGCTCAAAGACAGATTATAGGGCTTTCTTT | CASSSKTDYRAFF
TRBJ1-2 | NA | TRBV4-1 | few | TGCGCCAGCAGCCAAGGGGACACCTCAAACTATGGCTACACCTTC | CASSQGDTSNYGYTF
TRBJ1-5 | NA | TRBV20-1 | NA | TGCAGTGCTAGGGAAAAATACAGTAGTTTCGGGCAGCCCCAGCATTTT | CSAREKYSSFGQPQHF
TRBJ2-5 | NA | TRBV5-1 | many | TGCGCCAGCAGCCTTGGGCCCGGAGAAGAGACCCAGTACTTC | CASSLGPGEETQYF
TRBJ1-4 | TRBD1 | TRBV19 | NA | TGTGCCAGTAGTCCGGGACAGGGGCCGACATTCGCTGAAAAACTGTTTTTT | CASSPGQGPTFAEKLFF
TRBJ1-2 | NA | TRBV2 | few | TGTGCCAGCAGTACCGAAACTAACTATGGCTACACCTTC | CASSTETNYGYTF
TRBJ2-1 | TRBD1 | TRBV5-6 | few | TGTGCCAGCAGCCCGCAGGGGGCGCGATGGAATGAGCAGTTCTTC | CASSPQGARWNEQFF
TRBJ2-1 | TRBD2 | TRBV6-2/TRBV6-3 | NA | TGTGCCAGCAGTTCGGGCGGGGGGGCGGCCAATGAGCAGTTCTTC | CASSSGGGAANEQFF
TRBJ2-1 | TRBD2 | TRBV15 | few | TGTGCCACCAGCAGCGGGGGGGCCTACAATGAGCAGTTCTTC | CATSSGGAYNEQFF
TRBJ2-1 | NA | TRBV9 | NA | TGTGCCAGCAGCGTAGCTGTGCGTTTGAAGTCGAATGAGCAGTTCTTC | CASSVAVRLKSNEQFF
TRBJ2-5 | TRBD2 | TRBV12-3/TRBV12-4 | NA | TGTGCCAGCAGCTTACACCGGACTAGCGGGGAAGAGACCCAGTACTTC | CASSLHRTSGEETQYF
TRBJ2-4 | TRBD1 | TRBV7-3 | few | TGTGCCAGCAGTTTTACAGGGGCCGGCATTCAGTACTTC | CASSFTGAGIQYF
TRBJ2-5 | NA | TRBV5-1 | few | TGCGCCAGCAGCTTGGTGCCAGTTTCAGGGCCGGCGGGAGAGACCCAGTACTTC | CASSLVPVSGPAGETQYF
TRBJ2-5 | NA | TRBV20-1 | NA | TGCAGTGCTCTGCCTAGGACGAAAGGGGAGACCCAGTACTTC | CSALPRTKGETQYF
TRBJ1-6 | NA | TRBV7-3 | many | TGTGCCAGCAGCCCTACGAGGGAGGGCTCACCCCTCCACTTT | CASSPTREGSPLHF
TRBJ2-7 | TRBD1 | TRBV7-9 | few | TGTGCCAGCAGCTCCAACAGGGGGCCAAAACCATACGAGCAGTACTTC | CASSSNRGPKPYEQYF
TRBJ1-6 | NA | TRBV21-1 | NA | TGTGCCAGCAGCACCCTAACTAGGGGTGTTGGCTATAATTCACCCCTCCACTTT | CASSTLTRGVGYNSPLHF
TRBJ2-3 | TRBD1 | TRBV7-2 | NA | TGTGCCAGCAGCCGGGACAGGGCGGCAGATACGCAGTATTTT | CASSRDRAADTQYF
TRBJ2-4 | NA | TRBV6-6 | few | TGTGCCAGCCAATCCTTTTCGTCAGCCAAAAACATTCAGTACTTC | CASQSFSSAKNIQYF
TRBJ2-5 | NA | TRBV6-5 | NA | TGTGCCAGCAGTTACTCGATTAGCCAAGAGACCCAGTACTTC | CASSYSISQETQYF
TRBJ2-3 | NA | TRBV7-3 | NA | TGTGCCAGCAGCTCTCAGGTCCGGGGCGGGGATACGCAGTATTTT | CASSSQVRGGDTQYF
TRBJ1-6 | TRBD1 | TRBV15 | few | TGTGCCACCAGCAGAGCCCAGGACAGGGGGAATTCACCCCTCCACTTT | CATSRAQDRGNSPLHF
TRBJ2-3 | NA | TRBV7-3 | NA | TGTGCCAGCAGCTTGGAGCGGACCCGCACAGATACGCAGTATTTT | CASSLERTRTDTQYF
TRBJ2-7 | NA | TRBV7-9 | NA | TGTGCCAGCCTTCTAGCAGGAACCTACGAGCAGTACTTC | CASLLAGTYEQYF
TRBJ2-5 | NA | TRBV20-1 | few | TGCAGTGCTATCGGGCGGACCCAAGAGACCCAGTACTTC | CSAIGRTQETQYF
TRBJ2-7 | TRBD2 | TRBV29-1 | NA | TGCAGCGTTGGGGGCAGGCCAGGCCAGCGGGAATACGAGCAGTACTTC | CSVGGRPGQREYEQYF
TRBJ2-1 | NA | TRBV9 | NA | TGTGCCAGCAGCCCCTCCCCAATAACAGGGTCGCCCTACAATGAGCAGTTCTTC | CASSPSPITGSPYNEQFF
TRBJ2-5 | NA | TRBV29-1 | NA | TGCAGCGTTGAAATAGGAACAGGGAAGGAGACCCAGTACTTC | CSVEIGTGKETQYF
TRBJ1-1 | TRBD1 | TRBV12-3/TRBV12-4 | NA | TGTGCCAGCGGCCCGGGACAGGGGATTGCCGAAGCTTTCTTT | CASGPGQGIAEAFF
TRBJ2-5 | NA | TRBV11-2 | NA | TGTGCCAGCAGAGCAACGGGACGGTACGATGAGACCCAGTACTTC | CASRATGRYDETQYF
TRBJ2-3 | NA | TRBV20-1 | few | TGCAGTGCGCCTGCCGGGACCGTCTTAGGAGATACGCAGTATTTT | CSAPAGTVLGDTQYF
TRBJ2-4 | NA | TRBV7-8 | few | TGTGCCAGCACCCTAGGGGGGGCGACAGGGCTAGCCAAAAACATTCAGTACTTC | CASTLGGATGLAKNIQYF
TRBJ1-1 | NA | TRBV29-1 | many | TGCAGCGTTTCCTCCGGGAGGGGTACTGAAGCTTTCTTT | CSVSSGRGTEAFF
TRBJ2-7 | NA | TRBV27 | NA | TGTGCCAGCAGTTTATCGAACTCACCCCTCTACGAGCAGTGCTTC | CASSLSNSPLYEQCF
TRBJ1-4 | NA | TRBV6-6 | few | TGTGCCAGCAGTTACTCGGGGTCGGCGAATGAAAAACTGTTTTTT | CASSYSGSANEKLFF
TRBJ2-2 | TRBD2 | TRBV5-5 | many | TGTGCCAGCAGCCCCGGACTAGCGCCCGGGGAGCTGTTTTTT | CASSPGLAPGELFF
TRBJ2-5 | TRBD1 | TRBV7-9 | NA | TGTGCCAGCAGCAGAGGGACAGCGCTGGGGGAGCAGTACTTC | CASSRGTALGEQYF
TRBJ2-1 | TRBD2 | TRBV19 | NA | TGTGCCAGTAGTAATCTAGCGGGCTCCTACAATGAGCAGTTCTTC | CASSNLAGSYNEQFF
TRBJ2-7 | NA | TRBV7-6 | NA | TGTGCCAGCAGCTGGGGCCGAGGGGCGCGGGACGAGCAGTACTTC | CASSWGRGARDEQYF
TRBJ1-4 | TRBD1 | TRBV27 | NA | TGTGCCAGCAGTTGGGCTCCGGGACAGGGGGCAAGATTGGCTAATGAAAAACTGTTTTTT | CASSWAPGQGARLANEKLFF
TRBJ2-5 | TRBD1 | TRBV11-2 | NA | TGCGCCAGCAGCCCGGACAGGTCCTTGGGGGAGACCCAGTACTTC | CASSPDRSLGETQYF